One sample yielded the 20 T cell receptor beta chains listed below, sequenced in a study of shared clonotypes between healthy human individuals. Terminally differentiated effector memory CD45RA+ cells were excluded by CCR7 positive selection of CD45RO-negative cells. Clones were read by immunoSEQ multiplex PCR, and TCRdb kept only the in-frame ones, dropping some. The sample includes around 1,900,000 clones, 90% to 95% seen only once; the top ten take 1.5% to 2%. Sequencing was done on a sample of naive CD8+ T cells from PBMCs. The origin of the receptors is a man aged 18-30 years in good health. Some clones in this sample may be carry-over from other donors' samples.

The chain employs TRBV5-1 and TRBJ2-1; D uncertain. Trimming removed 0 bases from V and 6 bases from J, with 10 bases in between. Germline V lookup: CDR1 SGHRS, CDR2 YFSETQ. The CDR3 consists of 14 residues. DNA for the CDR3: TGCGCCAGCAGCTTGGCCGGCTACATCAATGAGCAGTTCTTC. Translation gives CASSLAGYINEQFF.

The chain's CDR3 is CATSSPGQYTEAFF. As DNA, the CDR3 is TGTGCCACCAGCAGCCCGGGGCAATACACTGAAGCTTTCTTT. The chain employs TRBV15 and TRBJ1-1; D may be TRBD1 (5 bases). Between the trimmed V and J ends, which lost 3 bases and 3 bases, there was a span of 11 bases. The CDR3 is 14 amino acids. Germline assignment: CDR1 LNHNV and CDR2 YYDKDF (reference sequence).

This chain joins TRBV6-5 and TRBJ1-1, with a possible D match to TRBD1 (6 bases). The germline V gene encodes CDR1 MNHEY and CDR2 SVGAGI. Trimming stripped 5 bases from V and 10 bases from J, with 17 bases between. This CDR3 has 13 amino acids. Here the CDR3 reads CASSTLNREGAFF. The CDR3 bases are TGTGCCAGCAGTACACTTAACAGGGAAGGAGCTTTCTTT.

The CDR3 coding sequence is TGTGCCAGCAGCCAAAGCGTAGGGAGTTACTATGGCTACACCTTC. Its protein is CASSQSVGSYYGYTF. The J gene is TRBJ1-2, the V gene TRBV6-1; unclear D gene. Germline CDR1 and CDR2: MNHNS and SASEGT. The V gene lost 6 bases and the J gene lost 3 bases, with 17 bases spanning the gap. The CDR3 is made up of 15 amino acids.

The chain couples TRBV19 to TRBJ1-1; D gene uncertain. CDR3 length equals 12 residues. Germline V CDR1 and CDR2: LNHDA, SQIVND (reference sequence). In DNA form, the CDR3 reads TGTGCAACTAGACTACACGGCAAGGAAGCTTTCTTT. The encoded protein is CATRLHGKEAFF.

The rearrangement joins TRBV29-1 to TRBJ2-7; possible D gene TRBD1, 6 bases. The CDR3 is 14 amino acids. The germline V gene has CDR1 SQVTM and CDR2 ANQGSEA. Trimming removed 0 bases at V and 5 bases at J, with 14 bases between. The DNA of the CDR3 is TGCAGCGTTGAAGATGGCAGGGGTCGCAACGAGCAGTACTTC. It codes for CSVEDGRGRNEQYF.

This clone occurred once. The chain is built from TRBV5-1 and TRBJ2-1; 7 bases match TRBD2. J lost 2 bases, V lost 1 base, and 12 bases had no gene match. Germline V gene sequence: CDR1 SGHRS, CDR2 YFSETQ. CDR3 size: 18 residues. CDR3 DNA sequence: TGCGCCAGCAGCTTGTTCGTCCGGCGGGAGCCCCCCTACAATGAGCAGTTCTTC. Translated, it gives CASSLFVRREPPYNEQFF.

The V gene is TRBV28, the J gene TRBJ2-2; D unclear. Germline assignment: CDR1 MDHEN and CDR2 SYDVKM. The CDR3 loop spans 14 amino acids. V dropped 6 bases and J dropped 6 bases, with 14 bases sitting between them. CDR3 region: CASSSRLGAGELFF. CDR3 coding DNA: TGTGCCAGCAGCAGCCGGCTCGGTGCCGGGGAGCTGTTTTTT.

This chain uses TRBV7-6 with TRBJ2-7, with D maybe TRBD2 (6 bases). Germline CDR1 reads SGHVS; CDR2 reads FNYEAQ. CDR3 length: 15 residues. V shed 5 bases and J shed 4 bases, with 18 bases lying between them. CDR3 coding DNA: TGTGCCAGCAGCCAAGAGGGACTCCTTATGTACGAGCAGTACTTC. Translation gives CASSQEGLLMYEQYF.

The gene calls are TRBV4-1 and TRBJ2-1; TRBD2 matches 8 bases. CDR1 is MGHRA, CDR2 YSYEKL, per germline. The trim removed 0 bases at V and 4 bases at J, leaving 8 bases unmatched. The CDR3 totals 17 residues. DNA of the CDR3: TGCGCCAGCAGCCAAGATTACGGGAGGGCACCATACAATGAGCAGTTCTTC. This translates into CASSQDYGRAPYNEQFF.

V is TRBV6-1 and J is TRBJ1-2; unclear D gene. Germline CDR1 is MNHNS and CDR2 is SASEGT. The ends were cut back, 1 base at V and 2 bases at J, with 8 bases in the middle. The CDR3 has 14 amino acids. For the CDR3, the DNA is TGTGCCAGCAGTGAAGAGGGCAGCAACTATGGCTACACCTTC. Translated, it gives CASSEEGSNYGYTF.

This sequence joins TRBV29-1 and TRBJ2-3; D perhaps matches TRBD1 (5 bases). Germline CDR1 reads SQVTM; CDR2 reads ANQGSEA. V was shortened by 4 bases and J by 2 bases, with 16 bases between the two germline ends. The CDR3 length is 15 residues. This chain's CDR3 is CSVGMAGWATDTQYF. DNA for the CDR3: TGCAGCGTTGGGATGGCAGGGTGGGCCACAGATACGCAGTATTTT.

CDR3 nucleotides: TGCGCCAGCAGAGAACAGGGAGTCGGCACTGAAGCTTTCTTT. It translates to CASREQGVGTEAFF. J is TRBJ1-1 and V is TRBV4-3; a possible D gene is TRBD1 (6 bases). Trimming cost V 6 bases and J 4 bases, with 15 bases left between them. CDR3 length: 14 amino acids. Germline V gives CDR1 LGHNA, CDR2 YSLEER.

This sequence joins TRBV10-3 and TRBJ1-1; 8 bases fit TRBD1. Germline V gene lookup returns CDR1 ENHRY and CDR2 SYGVKD. The CDR3 totals 11 residues. V shed 6 bases, J shed 11 bases, and the junction held 5 bases outside the gene matches. CDR3 sequence (DNA): TGTGCCATCAGGACAGGGGATAAGGCTTTCTTT. Translating gives CAIRTGDKAFF.

The chain is built from TRBV9 and TRBJ1-4, with a weak D call TRBD1 (5 bases). The ends were cut back, 4 bases at V and 7 bases at J, with 17 bases in the middle. This CDR3 comprises 15 residues. CDR1 is SGDLS, CDR2 YYNGEE, per germline. CDR3 nucleotides: TGTGCCAGCAGCACGCGTCCCGGGGCAGGTGAAAAACTGTTTTTT. Translating gives CASSTRPGAGEKLFF. Drawing the rest from reference TRBV9 and TRBJ1-4, the complete variable domain is DSGVTQTPKHLITATGQRVTLRCSPRSGDLSVYWYQQSLDQGLQFLIQYYNGEERAKGNILERFSAQQFPDLHSELNLSSLELGDSALYFCASSTRPGAGEKLFFGSGTQLSVL.

This sequence joins TRBV27 and TRBJ2-7; D is possibly TRBD2 (6 bases). Germline loops: CDR1 MNHEY, CDR2 SMNVEV (reference sequence). CDR3 length: 14 residues. Trimming took 8 bases from V and 5 from J, leaving 19 bases between them. The CDR3 region is CASRPVGGPHEQYF. The CDR3 coding sequence is TGTGCCAGCCGCCCGGTCGGGGGTCCCCACGAGCAGTACTTC.

The chain combines TRBV7-9 with TRBJ2-7, with 9 positions matching TRBD1. Germline trimming cut 5 bases from V and 2 bases from J; bases unmatched to any gene: 7. This CDR3 region has 15 residues. CDR1 is SEHNR and CDR2 is FQNEAQ in the germline V gene (reference sequence). This CDR3 is CASSPRDRVAYEQYF. The DNA for the CDR3 is TGTGCCAGCAGCCCACGGGACAGGGTAGCCTACGAGCAGTACTTC.

This chain joins TRBV11-2 and TRBJ2-2; D is possibly TRBD2 (5 bases). Looked up from germline, CDR1 is SGHAT and CDR2 is FQNNGV. V lost 2 bases, J lost 5 bases, and 12 bases lay in between. CDR3 size: 15 residues. The CDR3 here is CASSLPGSETGELFF. CDR3 in DNA: TGTGCCAGCAGCTTACCGGGAAGCGAAACCGGGGAGCTGTTTTTT.

This chain links TRBV11-2 with TRBJ2-3; TRBD2 might be the D (5 bases). Germline assignment: CDR1 SGHAT and CDR2 FQNNGV. This CDR3 has 19 amino acids. V shed 5 bases and J shed 2 bases, with 26 bases lying between them. The CDR3 is CASSPSGGRILKNTDTQYF. In DNA, the CDR3 is TGTGCCAGCAGCCCCAGCGGCGGGCGGATCCTTAAGAACACAGATACGCAGTATTTT.

The CDR3 reads CASSWDRGTYEQYF. The CDR3 region has the DNA TGTGCCAGCAGTTGGGACAGGGGGACCTACGAGCAGTACTTC. The gene calls are TRBV27 and TRBJ2-7, with 11 bases identical to TRBD1. This CDR3 comprises 14 residues. The J segment lost 2 bases and the V segment lost 4 bases, leaving 1 base of the junction unmatched. In germline, CDR1 is MNHEY, CDR2 SMNVEV (reference sequence).